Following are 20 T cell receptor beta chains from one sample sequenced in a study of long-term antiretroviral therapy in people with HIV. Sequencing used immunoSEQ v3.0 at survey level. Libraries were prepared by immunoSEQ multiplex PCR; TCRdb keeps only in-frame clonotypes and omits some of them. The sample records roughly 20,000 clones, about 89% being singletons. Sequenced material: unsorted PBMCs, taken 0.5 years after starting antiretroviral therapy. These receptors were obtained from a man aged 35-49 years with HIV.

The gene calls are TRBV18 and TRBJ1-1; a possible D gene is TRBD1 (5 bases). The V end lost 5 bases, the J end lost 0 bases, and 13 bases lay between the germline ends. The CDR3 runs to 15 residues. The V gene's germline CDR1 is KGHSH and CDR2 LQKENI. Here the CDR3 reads CASSGRQTMNTEAFF. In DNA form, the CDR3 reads TGTGCCAGCTCAGGGAGACAGACGATGAACACTGAAGCTTTCTTT.

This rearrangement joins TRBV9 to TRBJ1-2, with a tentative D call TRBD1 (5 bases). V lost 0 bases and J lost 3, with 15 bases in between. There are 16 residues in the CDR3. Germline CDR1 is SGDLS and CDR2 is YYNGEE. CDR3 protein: CASSVALGGLHYGYTF. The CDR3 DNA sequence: TGTGCCAGCAGCGTAGCGTTGGGGGGGTTGCACTATGGCTACACCTTC.

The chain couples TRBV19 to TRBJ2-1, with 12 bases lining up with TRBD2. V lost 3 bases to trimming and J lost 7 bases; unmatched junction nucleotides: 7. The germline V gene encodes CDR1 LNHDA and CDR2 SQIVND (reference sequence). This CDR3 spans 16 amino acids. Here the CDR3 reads CASSIPSSGRANEQFF. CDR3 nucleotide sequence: TGTGCCAGTAGTATCCCCTCTAGCGGGAGGGCTAATGAGCAGTTCTTC. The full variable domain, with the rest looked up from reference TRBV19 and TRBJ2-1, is DGGITQSPKYLFRKEGQNVTLSCEQNLNHDAMYWYRQDPGQGLRLIYYSQIVNDFQKGDIAEGYSVSREKKESFPLTVTSAQKNPTAFYLCASSIPSSGRANEQFFGPGTRLTVL.

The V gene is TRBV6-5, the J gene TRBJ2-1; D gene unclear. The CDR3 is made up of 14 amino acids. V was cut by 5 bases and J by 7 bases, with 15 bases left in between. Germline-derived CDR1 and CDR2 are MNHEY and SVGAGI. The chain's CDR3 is CASSPTGPWNEQFF. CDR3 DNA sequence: TGTGCCAGCAGTCCCACGGGCCCCTGGAATGAGCAGTTCTTC.

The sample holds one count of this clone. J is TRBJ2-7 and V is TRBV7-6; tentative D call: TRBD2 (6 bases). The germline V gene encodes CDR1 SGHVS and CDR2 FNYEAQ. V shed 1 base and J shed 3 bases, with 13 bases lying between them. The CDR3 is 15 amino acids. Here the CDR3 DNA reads TGTGCCAGCAGCTTAGGGCCGGGAGCTGGCTACGAGCAGTACTTC. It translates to CASSLGPGAGYEQYF. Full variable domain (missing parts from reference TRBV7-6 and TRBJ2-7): GAGVSQSPRYKVTKRGQDVALRCDPISGHVSLYWYRQALGQGPEFLTYFNYEAQQDKSGLPNDRFSAERPEGSISTLTIQRTEQRDSAMYRCASSLGPGAGYEQYFGPGTRLTVT.

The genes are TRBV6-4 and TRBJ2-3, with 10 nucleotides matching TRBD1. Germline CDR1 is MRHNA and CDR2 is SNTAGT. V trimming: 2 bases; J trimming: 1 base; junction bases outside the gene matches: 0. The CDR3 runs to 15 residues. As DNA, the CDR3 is TGTGCCAGCAGTGACGGGACAGGGGGCACAGATACGCAGTATTTT. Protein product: CASSDGTGGTDTQYF.

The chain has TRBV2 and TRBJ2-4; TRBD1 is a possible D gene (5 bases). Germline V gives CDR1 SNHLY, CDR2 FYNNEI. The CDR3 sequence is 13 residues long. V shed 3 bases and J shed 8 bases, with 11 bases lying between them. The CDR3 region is CASSEDTVDIQYF. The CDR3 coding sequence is TGTGCCAGCAGTGAGGACACCGTAGACATTCAGTACTTC.

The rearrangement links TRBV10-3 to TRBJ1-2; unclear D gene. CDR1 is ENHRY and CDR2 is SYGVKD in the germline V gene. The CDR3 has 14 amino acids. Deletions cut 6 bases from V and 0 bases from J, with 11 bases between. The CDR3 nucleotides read TGTGCCATCAGCGAGGGAAGGGCTAACTATGGCTACACCTTC. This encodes CAISEGRANYGYTF.

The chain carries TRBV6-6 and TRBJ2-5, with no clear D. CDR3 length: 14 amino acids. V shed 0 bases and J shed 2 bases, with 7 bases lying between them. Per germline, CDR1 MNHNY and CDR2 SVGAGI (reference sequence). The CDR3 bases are TGTGCCAGCAGTTACTCGGCGGAACAAGAGACCCAGTACTTC. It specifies CASSYSAEQETQYF.

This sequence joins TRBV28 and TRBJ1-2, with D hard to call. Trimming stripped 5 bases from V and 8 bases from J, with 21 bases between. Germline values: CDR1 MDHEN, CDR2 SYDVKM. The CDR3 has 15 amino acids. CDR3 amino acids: CASSPTFVGLDGYTF. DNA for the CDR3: TGTGCCAGCAGTCCGACCTTTGTAGGGCTGGACGGCTACACCTTC.

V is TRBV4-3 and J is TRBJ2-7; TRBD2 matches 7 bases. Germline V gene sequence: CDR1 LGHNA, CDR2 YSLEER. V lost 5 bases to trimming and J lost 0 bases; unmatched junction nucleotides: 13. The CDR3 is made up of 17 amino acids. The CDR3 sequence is CASSASGREGRSYEQYF. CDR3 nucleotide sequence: TGCGCCAGCAGCGCATCGGGGAGGGAGGGACGCTCCTACGAGCAGTACTTC.

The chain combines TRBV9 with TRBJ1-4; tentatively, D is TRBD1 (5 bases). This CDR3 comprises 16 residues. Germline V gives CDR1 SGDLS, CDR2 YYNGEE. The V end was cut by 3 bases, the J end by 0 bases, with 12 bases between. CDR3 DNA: TGTGCCAGCAGCGAGAGAGGGACGGCAACTAATGAAAAACTGTTTTTT. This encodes CASSERGTATNEKLFF.

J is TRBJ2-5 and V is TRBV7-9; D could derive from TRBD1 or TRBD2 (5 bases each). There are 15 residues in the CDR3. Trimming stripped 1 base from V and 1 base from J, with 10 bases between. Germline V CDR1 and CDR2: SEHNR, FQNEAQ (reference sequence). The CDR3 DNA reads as TGTGCCAGCAGCTTAGTGGCAGGGACCCAAGAGACCCAGTACTTC. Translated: CASSLVAGTQETQYF. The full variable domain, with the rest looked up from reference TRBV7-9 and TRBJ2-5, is DTGVSQNPRHKITKRGQNVTFRCDPISEHNRLYWYRQTLGQGPEFLTYFQNEAQLEKSRLLSDRFSAERPKGSFSTLEIQRTEQGDSAMYLCASSLVAGTQETQYFGPGTRLLVL.

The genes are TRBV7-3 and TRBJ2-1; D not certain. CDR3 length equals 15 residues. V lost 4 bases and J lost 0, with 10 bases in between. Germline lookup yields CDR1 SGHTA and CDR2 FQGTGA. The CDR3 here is CASSSDFTSYNEQFF. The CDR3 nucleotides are TGTGCCAGCAGCTCAGATTTCACCTCCTACAATGAGCAGTTCTTC. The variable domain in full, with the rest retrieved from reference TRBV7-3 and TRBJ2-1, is GAGVSQTPSNKVTEKGKYVELRCDPISGHTALYWYRQSLGQGPEFLIYFQGTGAADDSGLPNDRFFAVRPEGSVSTLKIQRTERGDSAVYLCASSSDFTSYNEQFFGPGTRLTVL.

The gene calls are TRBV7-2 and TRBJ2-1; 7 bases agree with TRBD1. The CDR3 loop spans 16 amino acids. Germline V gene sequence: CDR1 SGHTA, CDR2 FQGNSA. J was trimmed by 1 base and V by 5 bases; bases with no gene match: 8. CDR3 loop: CASSGPGQRSYNEQFF. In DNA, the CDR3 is TGTGCCAGCAGCGGTCCGGGACAGAGATCCTACAATGAGCAGTTCTTC. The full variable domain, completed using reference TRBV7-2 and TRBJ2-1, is GAGVSQSPSNKVTEKGKDVELRCDPISGHTALYWYRQSLGQGLEFLIYFQGNSAPDKSGLPSDRFSAERTGGSVSTLTIQRTQQEDSAVYLCASSGPGQRSYNEQFFGPGTRLTVL.

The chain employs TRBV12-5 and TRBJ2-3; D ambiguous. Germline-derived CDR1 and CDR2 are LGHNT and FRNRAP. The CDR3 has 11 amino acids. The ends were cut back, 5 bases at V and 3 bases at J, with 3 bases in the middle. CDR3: CASGVTDTQYF. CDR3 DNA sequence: TGTGCTAGTGGTGTAACAGATACGCAGTATTTT.

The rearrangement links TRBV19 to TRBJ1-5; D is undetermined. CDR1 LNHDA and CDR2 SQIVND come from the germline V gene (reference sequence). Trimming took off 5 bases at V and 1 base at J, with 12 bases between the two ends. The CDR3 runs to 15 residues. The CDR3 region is CASSPWGASNQPQHF. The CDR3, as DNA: TGTGCCAGTAGTCCGTGGGGTGCGAGCAATCAGCCCCAGCATTTT.

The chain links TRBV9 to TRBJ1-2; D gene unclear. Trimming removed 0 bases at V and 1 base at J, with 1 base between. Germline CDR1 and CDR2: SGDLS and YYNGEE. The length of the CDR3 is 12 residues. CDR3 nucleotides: TGTGCCAGCAGCGTAGTTAACTATGGCTACACCTTC. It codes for CASSVVNYGYTF. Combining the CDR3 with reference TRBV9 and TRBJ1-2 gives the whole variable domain DSGVTQTPKHLITATGQRVTLRCSPRSGDLSVYWYQQSLDQGLQFLIQYYNGEERAKGNILERFSAQQFPDLHSELNLSSLELGDSALYFCASSVVNYGYTFGSGTRLTVV.

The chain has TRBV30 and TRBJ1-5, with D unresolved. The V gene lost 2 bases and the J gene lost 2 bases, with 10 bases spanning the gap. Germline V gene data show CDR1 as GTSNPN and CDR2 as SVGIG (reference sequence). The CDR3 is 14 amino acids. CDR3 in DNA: TGTGCCTGGAGTTTTTCCCGGGGCAATCAGCCCCAGCATTTT. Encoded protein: CAWSFSRGNQPQHF.

Written as DNA, the CDR3 is TGTGCCAGCAGCTTGGGCACCCGGGGCACCGGGGAGCTGTTTTTT. Translated: CASSLGTRGTGELFF. This sequence joins TRBV7-3 and TRBJ2-2; tentative D call: TRBD2 (5 bases). Germline V CDR1 and CDR2: SGHTA, FQGTGA. The CDR3 totals 15 residues. Trimming cost V 3 bases and J 4 bases, with 12 bases left between them.